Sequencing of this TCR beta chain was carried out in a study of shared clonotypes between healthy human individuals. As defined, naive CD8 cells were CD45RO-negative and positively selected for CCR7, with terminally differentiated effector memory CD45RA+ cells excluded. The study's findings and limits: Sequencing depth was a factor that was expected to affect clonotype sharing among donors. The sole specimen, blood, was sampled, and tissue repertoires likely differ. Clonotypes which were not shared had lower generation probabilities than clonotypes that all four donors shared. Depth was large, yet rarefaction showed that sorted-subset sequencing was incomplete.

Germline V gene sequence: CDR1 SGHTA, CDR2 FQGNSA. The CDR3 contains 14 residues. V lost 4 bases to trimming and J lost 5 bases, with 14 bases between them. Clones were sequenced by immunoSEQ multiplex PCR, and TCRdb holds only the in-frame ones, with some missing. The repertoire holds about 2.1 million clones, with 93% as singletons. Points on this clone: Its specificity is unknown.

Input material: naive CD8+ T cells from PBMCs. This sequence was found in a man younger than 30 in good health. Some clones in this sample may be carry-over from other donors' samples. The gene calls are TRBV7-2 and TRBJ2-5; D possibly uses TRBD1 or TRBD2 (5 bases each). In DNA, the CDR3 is TGTGCCAGCAGCTCCCCGGACTGGGGGGAGACCCAGTACTTC. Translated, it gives CASSSPDWGETQYF.